Below, one T cell receptor (beta chain) is given with its context. Its antigen is undetermined. The data derive from a study of OX40 agonist ivuxolimab in advanced cancers. Whole-study context: Hepatocellular carcinoma, melanoma, renal cell or head and neck cancer was diagnosed in the dose-escalation patients.

Generated by immunoSEQ multiplex PCR, the TCRdb table keeps only in-frame clones and is missing some. Found here are about 35,000 clones, approximately 92% of them singletons; the top ten hold roughly a third. General observations from the study: Relative to CD4+ cells, CD8+ T cells on average had more expanded clones.

This CDR3 region has 14 residues. Germline CDR1 is SGHAT and CDR2 is FQNNGV. V gave up 5 bases and J gave up 2 bases; unmatched junction bases: 5. The sequence derives from an adult with an advanced solid tumor such as melanoma, head and neck, liver or kidney cancer. This rearrangement joins TRBV11-2 to TRBJ2-7; 8 bases map to TRBD1. The sequenced sample was CD4+ or CD8+ T cells sorted from blood, obtained in a trial of the OX40 agonist ivuxolimab. In nucleotides, the CDR3 is TGTGCCAGCAGCGTCGGACAGGGCGCCTACGAGCAGTACTTC. Translation gives CASSVGQGAYEQYF.